This passage covers 16 T cell receptor beta chains from one sample sequenced in a study of chemoradiotherapy in HPV16-positive cancers. This table comes from immunoSEQ multiplex PCR, and its TCRdb copy is limited to in-frame clones, with some not included. The data show 6,700 or so clones, 75% to 90% seen once. This specimen consisted of tumor tissue, obtained from a patient who underwent chemoradiotherapy. The receptors originated from a human donor with HPV-associated anogenital cancer.

This clone was counted once. The chain recombines TRBV6-1 with TRBJ1-2; the match to TRBD1 covers 11 bases. The CDR3 extends over 17 amino acids. Germline V gene sequence: CDR1 MNHNS, CDR2 SASEGT. J gave up 6 bases and V 1 base, and 10 bases lay outside the gene matches. The CDR3 DNA is TGTGCCAGCAGTGAAGTGGGACAGGGGGGTTTACGGAATGGCTACACCTTC. Protein: CASSEVGQGGLRNGYTF.

This clone came up a few times. The CDR3 DNA sequence: TGTGCCTCGACCGGGACAGGGTTAATTCAGTACTTC. This gives the protein CASTGTGLIQYF. V gene TRBV30 combines with J gene TRBJ2-4, with 9 bases lining up with TRBD1. CDR3 size: 12 residues. The junction had 8 bases not matched to a gene; V was cut back by 7 bases and J by 10 bases. Germline CDR1 reads GTSNPN; CDR2 reads SVGIG (reference sequence).

This chain links TRBV7-6 with TRBJ2-4, with D unresolved. Looked up from germline, CDR1 is SGHVS and CDR2 is FNYEAQ. This CDR3 region has 12 residues. V was clipped by 2 bases and J by 7 bases, with 6 bases between them. The CDR3 nucleotides read TGTGCCAGCAGCTTACCGGACAACATTCAGTACTTC. Translating gives CASSLPDNIQYF.

V is TRBV19 and J is TRBJ2-1; D not certain. Trimming shortened V by 8 bases and J by 6 bases, and 14 bases separated the two germline ends. The CDR3 runs 13 residues. Germline assignment: CDR1 LNHDA and CDR2 SQIVND (reference sequence). CDR3 DNA sequence: TGTGCCAGTTATTGGAGACGCGGCAATGAGCAGTTCTTC. Translated: CASYWRRGNEQFF.

The V call is TRBV7-8, the J call TRBJ1-2, with 12 nucleotides matching TRBD1. CDR3 length: 15 amino acids. V gave up 0 bases and J gave up 8 bases; unmatched junction bases: 4. Germline assignment: CDR1 SGHVS and CDR2 FQNEAQ. CDR3 protein: CASSLAGQGAGGYTF. The CDR3 nucleotides read TGTGCCAGCAGCTTAGCGGGACAGGGGGCCGGAGGCTACACCTTC.

The V and J genes are TRBV19 and TRBJ1-5; D ambiguous. V gave up 7 bases and J gave up 2 bases, with 15 bases separating them. This CDR3 region has 15 residues. Germline lookup yields CDR1 LNHDA and CDR2 SQIVND (reference sequence). CDR3 region: CASTWENRGNQPQHF. CDR3 DNA: TGTGCCAGTACTTGGGAGAATAGGGGCAATCAGCCCCAGCATTTT. Full variable domain (remainder filled in from reference TRBV19 and TRBJ1-5): DGGITQSPKYLFRKEGQNVTLSCEQNLNHDAMYWYRQDPGQGLRLIYYSQIVNDFQKGDIAEGYSVSREKKESFPLTVTSAQKNPTAFYLCASTWENRGNQPQHFGDGTRLSIL.

The chain couples TRBV28 to TRBJ1-4, with D perhaps TRBD1 (5 bases). CDR1 and CDR2 (germline): MDHEN, SYDVKM. Trimming cost V 3 bases and J 6 bases, with 11 bases left between them. The CDR3 has 14 amino acids. The CDR3 nucleotides are TGTGCCAGCAGTTTCGGGGGAGGGGATGAAAAACTGTTTTTT. Protein: CASSFGGGDEKLFF.

This rearrangement joins TRBV15 to TRBJ2-5, with 8 bases identical to TRBD2. After removal of 1 base from V and 4 bases from J, the junction contained 11 bases not matched to a gene. Germline CDR1 reads LNHNV; CDR2 reads YYDKDF (reference sequence). The CDR3 has 17 residues. CDR3 coding DNA: TGTGCCACCAGCAGAGGGACTAGCACCGAGAGAGGAGAGACCCAGTACTTC. It specifies CATSRGTSTERGETQYF.

The V gene is TRBV2, the J gene TRBJ1-2, with D uncertain. The length of the CDR3 is 12 residues. In germline, CDR1 is SNHLY, CDR2 FYNNEI. The V and J ends lost 2 bases and 13 bases respectively, with 14 bases between them. In DNA, the CDR3 is TGTGCCAGCAGTGAATCACCAGGTTCGTGCACCTTC. Its translation is CASSESPGSCTF.

V gene TRBV4-1 combines with J gene TRBJ1-2; D may be TRBD1 (6 bases). The germline V and J ends were trimmed by 4 bases and 8 bases, with 20 bases remaining between them. CDR1 is MGHRA, CDR2 YSYEKL, per germline. This CDR3 has 15 residues. The CDR3 protein is CASSLNGGQGVGYTF. The CDR3 nucleotides read TGCGCCAGCAGCCTAAACGGGGGACAAGGGGTCGGCTACACCTTC.

The chain joins TRBV30 to TRBJ1-1, with D unclear. V gave up 4 bases and J gave up 4 bases, with 13 bases separating them. The CDR3 consists of 13 residues. Germline values: CDR1 GTSNPN, CDR2 SVGIG (reference sequence). The CDR3 DNA follows: TGTGCCTGGACCAGTCTGGGGAGCACTGAAGCTTTCTTT. Translation: CAWTSLGSTEAFF.

The genes are TRBV27 and TRBJ2-5; D could derive from TRBD1 or TRBD2 (7 bases each). Trimming pared 7 bases from V and 10 bases from J, leaving 22 bases between. Germline loops: CDR1 MNHEY, CDR2 SMNVEV (reference sequence). There are 14 residues in the CDR3. CDR3 loop: CASKAGYRGGVQYF. CDR3 DNA sequence: TGTGCCAGCAAAGCGGGGTACAGGGGCGGCGTCCAGTACTTC.

The V call is TRBV30, the J call TRBJ2-1; no reliable D call. The V gene's germline CDR1 is GTSNPN and CDR2 SVGIG (reference sequence). The CDR3 is 14 amino acids. The ends were cut back, 4 bases at V and 7 bases at J, with 17 bases in the middle. The CDR3 bases are TGTGCCTGGAAAGGCGGAGACTGGTGGAATGAGCAGTTCTTC. Translating it yields CAWKGGDWWNEQFF.

This chain connects TRBV4-1 to TRBJ2-5; weak D call: TRBD2 (6 bases). The CDR3 length is 14 residues. CDR1 is MGHRA and CDR2 is YSYEKL in the germline V gene. V lost 4 bases and J 2 bases, leaving 11 bases between the germline ends. The CDR3 coding sequence is TGCGCCAGCAGCCGGCGACTAGTTCAAGAGACCCAGTACTTC. Protein product: CASSRRLVQETQYF.

CDR3: CASRKGRSGNQPQHF. The CDR3, as DNA: TGTGCCAGCAGGAAGGGGCGAAGTGGCAATCAGCCCCAGCATTTT. This chain connects TRBV6-1 to TRBJ1-5; perhaps TRBD1 as D (5 bases). There are 15 residues in the CDR3. Trimming stripped 6 bases from V and 2 bases from J, with 14 bases between. The V gene's germline CDR1 is MNHNS and CDR2 SASEGT.

This clone was seen a single time. The rearrangement links TRBV29-1 to TRBJ2-1; the match to TRBD2 covers 12 bases. This CDR3 is built from 16 residues. Germline V gives CDR1 SQVTM, CDR2 ANQGSEA. V was pared by 6 bases and J by 5 bases, with 11 bases of the junction left unmatched. CDR3 amino acids: CSVWATSGSADNEQFF. The CDR3 bases are TGCAGCGTGTGGGCGACTAGCGGGAGCGCTGACAATGAGCAGTTCTTC.